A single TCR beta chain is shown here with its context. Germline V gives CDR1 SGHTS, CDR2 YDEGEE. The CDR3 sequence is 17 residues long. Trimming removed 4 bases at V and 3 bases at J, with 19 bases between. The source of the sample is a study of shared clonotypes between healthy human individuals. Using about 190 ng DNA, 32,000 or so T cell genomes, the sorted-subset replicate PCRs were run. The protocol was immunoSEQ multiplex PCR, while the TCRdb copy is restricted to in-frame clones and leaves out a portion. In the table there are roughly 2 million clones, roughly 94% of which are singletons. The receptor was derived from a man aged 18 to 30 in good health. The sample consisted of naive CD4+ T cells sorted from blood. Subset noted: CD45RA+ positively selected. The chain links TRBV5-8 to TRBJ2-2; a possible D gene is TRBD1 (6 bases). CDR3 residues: CASSQYTGTQDTGELFF. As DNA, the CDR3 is TGTGCCAGCAGCCAGTACACAGGGACCCAAGACACCGGGGAGCTGTTTTTT.